Below are 13 T cell receptor beta chains sequenced from a single sample in a study of blood T cell repertoires in COVID-19. Only in-frame clones appear in the TCRdb table, and some are missing; sequencing was by immunoSEQ multiplex PCR. Altogether 30,000 or so clones are present, roughly 91% being singletons, with the ten largest covering around 15%. Material: peripheral blood. All receptors derive from a man aged 55 to 70 with active COVID-19.

The chain uses TRBV30 and TRBJ2-2; tentative D call: TRBD2 (6 bases). CDR3 length: 13 residues. Per the germline V gene, CDR1 is GTSNPN and CDR2 is SVGIG (reference sequence). V dropped 2 bases and J dropped 7 bases, with 11 bases sitting between them. The DNA for the CDR3 is TGTGCCTGGAGTCGAATGCGGGACGGGGAGCTGTTTTTT. Translation gives CAWSRMRDGELFF.

This clone was observed a single time. The chain carries TRBV9 and TRBJ1-2; 7 bases are a match to TRBD1. The CDR3 consists of 15 residues. J gave up 4 bases and V 3 bases, and 9 bases lay outside the gene matches. The V gene's germline CDR1 is SGDLS and CDR2 YYNGEE. This CDR3 is CASSAGAGTVYGYTF. CDR3 coding DNA: TGTGCCAGCAGCGCCGGGGCGGGGACAGTCTATGGCTACACCTTC.

The CDR3 spells CASGGGGQPQHF. Here the CDR3 DNA reads TGTGCCAGCGGGGGTGGGGGGCAGCCCCAGCATTTT. This chain joins TRBV7-8 and TRBJ1-5; TRBD1 might be the D (5 bases). Germline CDR1 is SGHVS and CDR2 is FQNEAQ. V was clipped by 8 bases and J by 7 bases, with 12 bases between them. The CDR3 is 12 residues long.

The rearrangement joins TRBV7-2 to TRBJ2-2; the D gene is possibly TRBD1 (5 bases). The CDR3 spans 15 residues. Germline-derived CDR1 and CDR2 are SGHTA and FQGNSA. Trimming left V 2 bases short and J 3 bases short, with 10 bases between. The CDR3 coding sequence is TGTGCCAGCAGCTTATCCGCAGGGTACACCGGGGAGCTGTTTTTT. Translation gives CASSLSAGYTGELFF.

The chain joins TRBV7-2 to TRBJ1-2; D is ambiguous. The CDR3 covers 14 residues. The ends were cut back, 5 bases at V and 0 bases at J, with 10 bases in the middle. Germline values: CDR1 SGHTA, CDR2 FQGNSA. CDR3 protein: CASSLELANYGYTF. In DNA, the CDR3 is TGTGCCAGCAGCCTCGAGTTGGCTAACTATGGCTACACCTTC.

The chain couples TRBV7-9 to TRBJ1-4; TRBD1 matches at 10 bases. Germline CDR1 reads SEHNR; CDR2 reads FQNEAQ (reference sequence). This CDR3 contains 14 residues. V was clipped by 6 bases and J by 7 bases; unmatched bases: 5. Here the CDR3 DNA reads TGTGCCAGCAGGCGGACAGGGGGTGGTGAAAAACTGTTTTTT. It is translated as CASRRTGGGEKLFF.

V usage is TRBV9 and J usage is TRBJ2-3; 10 bases fit TRBD1. The germline V gene has CDR1 SGDLS and CDR2 YYNGEE. V shed 3 bases and J 4 bases; nucleotides not matched to a gene: 2. The CDR3 is 14 residues long. The CDR3 DNA reads as TGTGCCAGCAGCGCTGGACAGGGGGCAGATACGCAGTATTTT. Protein product: CASSAGQGADTQYF.

This chain joins TRBV27 and TRBJ1-1; D might be TRBD1 (6 bases). CDR1 MNHEY and CDR2 SMNVEV come from the germline V gene (reference sequence). V was clipped by 5 bases and J by 1 base, with 11 bases between them. The CDR3 runs to 14 residues. CDR3 in DNA: TGTGCCAGCAGTAATTTACAGGGGAACACTGAAGCTTTCTTT. Translated: CASSNLQGNTEAFF.

In its sample, this clone was seen once. The chain has TRBV5-6 and TRBJ1-6; possibly TRBD1 for D (5 bases). Trimming removed 5 bases at V and 9 bases at J, with 15 bases between. Germline CDR1 reads SGHDT; CDR2 reads YYEEEE. CDR3 length equals 14 residues. The CDR3 loop is CASSTQGWSSPLHF. The CDR3 DNA reads TGTGCCAGCAGTACTCAGGGTTGGAGTTCACCCCTCCACTTT. Combining the CDR3 with reference TRBV5-6 and TRBJ1-6 gives the whole variable domain DAGVTQSPTHLIKTRGQQVTLRCSPKSGHDTVSWYQQALGQGPQFIFQYYEEEERQRGNFPDRFSGHQFPNYSSELNVNALLLGDSALYLCASSTQGWSSPLHFGNGTRLTVT.

This chain connects TRBV5-1 to TRBJ2-7, with a weak D call TRBD1 (6 bases). Germline V gives CDR1 SGHRS, CDR2 YFSETQ. There are 14 residues in the CDR3. The ends were cut back, 4 bases at V and 2 bases at J, with 13 bases in the middle. This chain's CDR3 is CASSPQGNTYEQYF. In DNA, the CDR3 is TGCGCCAGCAGCCCCCAGGGGAACACCTACGAGCAGTACTTC.

Relative to its sample, this clone is medium-sized (0.01 to 0.1%). V and J are TRBV5-1 and TRBJ2-5; 13 positions agree with TRBD2. V shed 3 bases, J shed 5 bases, and the junction held 7 bases outside the gene matches. CDR1 is SGHRS, CDR2 YFSETQ, per germline. The CDR3 has 16 residues. The CDR3 sequence is CASSYRTSGSGETQYF. DNA for the CDR3: TGCGCCAGCAGCTACAGGACTAGCGGGAGTGGTGAGACCCAGTACTTC.

The chain employs TRBV19 and TRBJ1-5, with a tentative D call TRBD1 (6 bases). Trimming shortened V by 1 base and J by 0 bases, and 10 bases separated the two germline ends. The CDR3 is made up of 16 amino acids. In germline, CDR1 is LNHDA, CDR2 SQIVND (reference sequence). The CDR3 region has the DNA TGTGCCAGTAGTATAGTTGGGACACTTAGCAATCAGCCCCAGCATTTT. Encoded protein: CASSIVGTLSNQPQHF.

By share, this clone ranks as medium-sized. This chain uses TRBV13 with TRBJ1-2; no clear D gene. This CDR3 has 12 amino acids. V gave up 3 bases and J gave up 5 bases, with 7 bases separating them. Germline V gene lookup returns CDR1 PRHDT and CDR2 FYEKMQ (reference sequence). The CDR3 DNA reads as TGTGCCAGCAGCTTGGGCGCTTATGGCTACACCTTC. Translated, it gives CASSLGAYGYTF.